These 5 T cell receptor beta chains were all obtained from the same sample, sequenced in a study of blood T cell repertoires in COVID-19. Produced via immunoSEQ multiplex PCR; TCRdb's table is partial and in-frame only. The sample lists 50,000 to 60,000 clones, roughly 91% occurring once. The source material was peripheral blood. These receptors were obtained from a human donor in a cohort sampled during active COVID-19.

The V and J genes are TRBV5-4 and TRBJ2-1; 9 positions match TRBD2. The J segment lost 9 bases and the V segment lost 4 bases, leaving 11 bases of the junction unmatched. Germline-derived CDR1 and CDR2 are SGHNT and YYREEE (reference sequence). The CDR3 is 15 residues long. In DNA form, the CDR3 reads TGTGCCAGCAGCCCCGGACTAGCGTCGACGGGTGAGCAGTTCTTC. It translates to CASSPGLASTGEQFF.

The rearrangement uses TRBV29-1 and TRBJ1-1; 12 nucleotides match TRBD1. Trimming cost V 4 bases and J 6 bases; bases outside gene matches: 6. CDR3 length: 14 residues. The germline V gene has CDR1 SQVTM and CDR2 ANQGSEA. This CDR3 is CSVGSGTGGSEAFF. The DNA for the CDR3 is TGCAGCGTTGGGTCCGGGACAGGGGGCTCTGAAGCTTTCTTT.

The chain is built from TRBV18 and TRBJ1-4; D ambiguous. Trimming took 1 base from V and 2 from J, leaving 14 bases between them. In germline, CDR1 is KGHSH, CDR2 LQKENI. The CDR3 consists of 17 residues. The CDR3 sequence: CASSPLSSRSTNEKLFF. The CDR3, as DNA: TGTGCCAGCTCACCACTCTCCAGTCGATCGACTAATGAAAAACTGTTTTTT. Variable domain in full (rest from reference TRBV18 and TRBJ1-4): NAGVMQNPRHLVRRRGQEARLRCSPMKGHSHVYWYRQLPEEGLKFMVYLQKENIIDESGMPKERFSAEFPKEGPSILRIQQVVRGDSAAYFCASSPLSSRSTNEKLFFGSGTQLSVL.

The rearrangement uses TRBV30 and TRBJ1-1, with 8 nucleotides matching TRBD1. V shed 3 bases, J shed 4 bases, and the junction held 10 bases outside the gene matches. CDR1 is GTSNPN, CDR2 SVGIG, per germline (reference sequence). The CDR3 spans 15 residues. In nucleotides, the CDR3 is TGTGCCTGGAGAGAAGGGACAGGCGGTGGCACTGAAGCTTTCTTT. This translates into CAWREGTGGGTEAFF. The full variable domain, rest sourced from reference TRBV30 and TRBJ1-1, is SQTIHQWPATLVQPVGSPLSLECTVEGTSNPNLYWYRQAAGRGLQLLFYSVGIGQISSEVPQNLSASRPQDRQFILSSKKLLLSDSGFYLCAWREGTGGGTEAFFGQGTRLTVV.

This clone was detected only a few times. The rearrangement uses TRBV5-3 and TRBJ1-6; possible D gene TRBD1, 5 bases. TRBV5-3 is flagged as an ORF with uncertain function. Trimming stripped 5 bases from V and 9 bases from J, with 15 bases between. This CDR3 spans 14 amino acids. The CDR3 is CARRRWQGGSPLHF. The CDR3 coding sequence is TGTGCCAGAAGAAGGTGGCAGGGAGGTTCACCCCTCCACTTT.